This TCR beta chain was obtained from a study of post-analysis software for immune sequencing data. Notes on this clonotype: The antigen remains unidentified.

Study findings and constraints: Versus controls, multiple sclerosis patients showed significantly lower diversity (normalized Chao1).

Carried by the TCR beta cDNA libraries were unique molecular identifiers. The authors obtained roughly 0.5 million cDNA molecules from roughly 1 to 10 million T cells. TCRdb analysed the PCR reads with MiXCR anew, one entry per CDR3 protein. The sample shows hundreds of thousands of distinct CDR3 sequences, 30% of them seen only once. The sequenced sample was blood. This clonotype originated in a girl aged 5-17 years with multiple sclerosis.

CDR3 in amino acids: CASSRSLTDTQYF. The CDR3 DNA reads as TGTGCCAGCAGCCGCAGCCTCACAGATACGCAGTATTTT. V usage is TRBV14 and J usage is TRBJ2-3; D ambiguous. The germline V gene has CDR1 SGHDN and CDR2 FVKESK. There are 13 residues in the CDR3. Between the trimmed V and J ends, which lost 4 bases and 2 bases, there was a span of 7 bases.